These 5 T cell receptor beta chains share one sample of origin, sequenced in a study of blood T cell repertoires in COVID-19. The data were produced by immunoSEQ multiplex PCR, yet TCRdb's version contains in-frame clones alone and is incomplete. The repertoire holds 200,000 to 250,000 clones, with about 94% as singletons. The material sequenced was peripheral blood. Every receptor here comes from a man aged 55 to 70 with COVID-19, enrolled during active disease.

This clone is a singleton in its sample. This rearrangement joins TRBV3-1 (or the pseudogene TRBV3-2) to TRBJ2-7; D uncertain. V gave up 2 bases and J gave up 6 bases, with 8 bases separating them. From germline, CDR1 is LGHDT and CDR2 YNNKEL (reference sequence). The CDR3 consists of 12 residues. The CDR3 coding sequence is TGTGCCAGCAGCCAATTATTCGGCGAGCAGTACTTC. Residues: CASSQLFGEQYF.

The genes are TRBV6-5 and TRBJ2-2; maybe TRBD2 (7 bases). With 7 bases removed from V and 6 bases from J, the gap between germline ends came to 18 bases. This CDR3 has 15 residues. Germline values: CDR1 MNHEY, CDR2 SVGAGI. In DNA, the CDR3 is TGTGCCAGCACCCTCAGACGAGGGGGGGCCGGGGAGCTGTTTTTT. Its translation is CASTLRRGGAGELFF.

This chain links TRBV2 with TRBJ2-1, with D tentatively TRBD1 (5 bases). The ends were cut back, 4 bases at V and 5 bases at J, with 9 bases in the middle. This CDR3 contains 13 residues. CDR1 and CDR2 from the germline V gene are SNHLY and FYNNEI. The CDR3 reads CASSVPGHNEQFF. For the CDR3, the DNA is TGTGCCAGCAGTGTCCCAGGGCACAATGAGCAGTTCTTC.

V gene TRBV18 combines with J gene TRBJ2-2, with TRBD2 identical over 8 bases. Germline CDR1 reads KGHSH; CDR2 reads LQKENI. V lost 0 bases to trimming and J lost 4 bases; unmatched junction nucleotides: 4. The CDR3 covers 16 residues. The CDR3 nucleotides are TGTGCCAGCTCACCACCAGGCGGGGGGTTCACCGGGGAGCTGTTTTTT. Translated, it gives CASSPPGGGFTGELFF.

CDR3 amino acids: CATSDFPSDSHMNTEAFF. As DNA, the CDR3 is TGTGCCACCAGTGATTTTCCGTCGGACAGCCACATGAACACTGAAGCTTTCTTT. The chain links TRBV24-1 to TRBJ1-1, with D possibly being TRBD1 (6 bases). This CDR3 contains 18 residues. The V and J ends lost 1 base and 0 bases respectively, with 17 bases between them. CDR1 KGHDR and CDR2 SFDVKD come from the germline V gene.